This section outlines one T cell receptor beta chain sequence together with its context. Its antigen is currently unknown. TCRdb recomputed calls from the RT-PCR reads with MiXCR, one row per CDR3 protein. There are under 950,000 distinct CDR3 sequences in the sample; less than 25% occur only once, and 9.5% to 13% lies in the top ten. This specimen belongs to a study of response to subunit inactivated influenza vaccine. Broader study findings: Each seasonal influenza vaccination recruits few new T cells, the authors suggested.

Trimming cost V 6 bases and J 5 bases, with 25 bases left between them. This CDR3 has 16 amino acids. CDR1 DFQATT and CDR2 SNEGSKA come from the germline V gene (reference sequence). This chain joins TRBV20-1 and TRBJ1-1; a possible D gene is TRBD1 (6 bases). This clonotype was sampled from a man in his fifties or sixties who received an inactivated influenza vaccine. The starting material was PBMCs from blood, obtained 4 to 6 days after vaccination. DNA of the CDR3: TGCAGTGCAAGATGGTTGGGGGCGCGATTAGGGACTGAAGCTTTCTTT. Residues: CSARWLGARLGTEAFF.